Listed below are T cell receptor beta chains from one sample, sequenced in a study of control samples from healthy donors and cancer patients. Produced via immunoSEQ multiplex PCR; TCRdb's table is partial and in-frame only. The table has about 120,000 clones, approximately 95% seen once. Sequencing was carried out using blood. These TCRs come from a man under 40 in good health. CDR3s include the opening cysteine and the closing phenylalanine or tryptophan. The order of the fields is CDR3 DNA, CDR3 protein, V gene, clone size, D gene, J gene. The D gene is left open where the match is weak. A clone size is listed for some rows: how often the clone was seen (once, few, many), or a class if it is expanded.

DNA: TGTGCCAGCAGCTTGGGCTCGACTCCGAACACTGAAGCTTTCTTT
CDR3: CASSLGSTPNTEAFF
V: TRBV5-6
size: NA
D: NA
J: TRBJ1-1

DNA: TGTGCCAGCAGCCCCGGGACAGCTAATTCACCCCTCCACTTT
CDR3: CASSPGTANSPLHF
V: TRBV7-9
size: few
D: TRBD1
J: TRBJ1-6

DNA: TGTGCCAGCAGGCTGGGGGCCATGGGTAACTACGAGCAGTACTTC
CDR3: CASRLGAMGNYEQYF
V: TRBV7-2
size: NA
D: NA
J: TRBJ2-7

DNA: TGTGCCAGCTCACGTGGGTTCGATCAGCCCCAGCATTTT
CDR3: CASSRGFDQPQHF
V: TRBV18
size: NA
D: NA
J: TRBJ1-5

DNA: TGCGCCAGCAGCTCGCGGGCCCAGAGGGACACTGAAGCTTTCTTT
CDR3: CASSSRAQRDTEAFF
V: TRBV5-1
size: once
D: NA
J: TRBJ1-1

DNA: TGTGCCAGCAGCTCACAGGGGCGCGAAGCCGAGCAGTACTTC
CDR3: CASSSQGREAEQYF
V: TRBV7-8
size: NA
D: TRBD1
J: TRBJ2-7

DNA: TGTGCCAGCAGTGAATCCCCGGCCCGAGAGGGGGATGAAAAACTGTTTTTT
CDR3: CASSESPAREGDEKLFF
V: TRBV2
size: once
D: NA
J: TRBJ1-4

DNA: TGTGCCAGCAGTTTGGGAGGGAGCGGCTACACCTTC
CDR3: CASSLGGSGYTF
V: TRBV12-3/TRBV12-4
size: NA
D: NA
J: TRBJ1-2

DNA: TGTGCCAGCAGCCAAGTGAGAGGAAACACCATATATTTT
CDR3: CASSQVRGNTIYF
V: TRBV3-1/TRBV3-2
size: NA
D: NA
J: TRBJ1-3

DNA: TGTGCCAGCAGCTCTGCCCGGACGGATCAGCCCCAGCATTTT
CDR3: CASSSARTDQPQHF
V: TRBV7-8
size: NA
D: NA
J: TRBJ1-5

DNA: TGTGCCAGTAGGACAGGGTACTATGGCTACACCTTC
CDR3: CASRTGYYGYTF
V: TRBV19
size: NA
D: TRBD1
J: TRBJ1-2

DNA: TGTGCCATCAGTGACCCCACAGAGGGTGAAGTACAGCCCCAGCATTTT
CDR3: CAISDPTEGEVQPQHF
V: TRBV10-3
size: NA
D: NA
J: TRBJ1-5

DNA: TGTGCCAGCAGCTTAGCGGGACAGGGCTACGAGCAGTACTTC
CDR3: CASSLAGQGYEQYF
V: TRBV5-6
size: NA
D: TRBD1
J: TRBJ2-7

DNA: TGTGCCAGCAGCTTAGGAACAGGGGGCCGGTCAAGGTCCTACGAGCAGTACTTC
CDR3: CASSLGTGGRSRSYEQYF
V: TRBV5-6
size: NA
D: TRBD1
J: TRBJ2-7

DNA: TGTGCCAGCTCTCTGGAAAGGTGGCAGGGGGGCACTGAAGCTTTCTTT
CDR3: CASSLERWQGGTEAFF
V: TRBV18
size: NA
D: TRBD1
J: TRBJ1-1

DNA: TGTGCCAGCAGCCGGGACCAAGCAGACTATGGCTACACCTTC
CDR3: CASSRDQADYGYTF
V: TRBV4-2
size: NA
D: NA
J: TRBJ1-2

DNA: TGCGCCAGCAGCCAAATCCAGGGGGCGCATGAGCAGTTCTTC
CDR3: CASSQIQGAHEQFF
V: TRBV4-1
size: NA
D: TRBD1
J: TRBJ2-1

DNA: TGTGCCAGCAGTACATTTGGGGGGGTGAGCACAGATACGCAGTATTTT
CDR3: CASSTFGGVSTDTQYF
V: TRBV5-8
size: NA
D: TRBD2
J: TRBJ2-3

DNA: TGTGCCAGCAGCCGAGCAGGGACAGAGGGATCACCCCTCCACTTT
CDR3: CASSRAGTEGSPLHF
V: TRBV7-8
size: NA
D: TRBD1
J: TRBJ1-6

DNA: TGTGCCAGCAGTTTATCGAGGGTGACAGATACGCAGTATTTT
CDR3: CASSLSRVTDTQYF
V: TRBV27
size: NA
D: NA
J: TRBJ2-3

DNA: TGTGCCAGCAGTAGGCCAGGGGATAATTCACCCCTCCACTTT
CDR3: CASSRPGDNSPLHF
V: TRBV2
size: NA
D: NA
J: TRBJ1-6

DNA: TGTGCCAGCAGCTTGAGGAATTCACCCCTCCACTTT
CDR3: CASSLRNSPLHF
V: TRBV11-2
size: NA
D: NA
J: TRBJ1-6

DNA: TGTGCCAGCAGTCGACAGCGAGAGGCCCCACCCCTCCACTTT
CDR3: CASSRQREAPPLHF
V: TRBV6-2/TRBV6-3
size: NA
D: NA
J: TRBJ1-6

DNA: TGCGCCAGCAGCCAGGGAGACCGGGGAAGCACAGATACGCAGTATTTT
CDR3: CASSQGDRGSTDTQYF
V: TRBV4-1
size: NA
D: NA
J: TRBJ2-3

DNA: TGCGCCAGCAAAGATACCCCGACTAGCGGGGGCTATGAGCAGTTCTTC
CDR3: CASKDTPTSGGYEQFF
V: TRBV5-1
size: NA
D: TRBD2
J: TRBJ2-1

DNA: TGCGCCAGCAGCTTGGAGCAGGGGAACTCTGGAAACACCATATATTTT
CDR3: CASSLEQGNSGNTIYF
V: TRBV5-1
size: NA
D: NA
J: TRBJ1-3

DNA: TGTGCCATCAGTGAGGCAGGCGTACGGGGAGCCGATCAGCCCCAGCATTTT
CDR3: CAISEAGVRGADQPQHF
V: TRBV10-3
size: NA
D: NA
J: TRBJ1-5

DNA: TGTGCCTGGGGTCTGGCTAACTCCTACAATGAGCAGTTCTTC
CDR3: CAWGLANSYNEQFF
V: TRBV30
size: NA
D: NA
J: TRBJ2-1

DNA: TGTGCCAGCAGCGAAACAGCGGGAGTCCGGGGAGATACGCAGTATTTT
CDR3: CASSETAGVRGDTQYF
V: TRBV11-2
size: NA
D: TRBD2
J: TRBJ2-3